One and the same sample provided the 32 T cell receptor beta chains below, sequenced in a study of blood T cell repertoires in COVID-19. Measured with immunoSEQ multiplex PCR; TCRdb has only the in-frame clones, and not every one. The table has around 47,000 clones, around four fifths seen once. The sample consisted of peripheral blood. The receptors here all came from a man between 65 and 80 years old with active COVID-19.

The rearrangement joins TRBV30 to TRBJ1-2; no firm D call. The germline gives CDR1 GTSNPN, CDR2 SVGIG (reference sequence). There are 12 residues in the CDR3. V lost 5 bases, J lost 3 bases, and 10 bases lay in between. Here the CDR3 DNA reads TGTGCCTGGGGTGACACCTACTATGGCTACACCTTC. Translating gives CAWGDTYYGYTF.

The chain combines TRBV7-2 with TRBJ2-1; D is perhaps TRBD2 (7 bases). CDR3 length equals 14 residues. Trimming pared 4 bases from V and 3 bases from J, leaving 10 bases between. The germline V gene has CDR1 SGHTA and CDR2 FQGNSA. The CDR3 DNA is TGTGCCAGCAGCTCGGGGGGCTTCTACAATGAGCAGTTCTTC. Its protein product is CASSSGGFYNEQFF.

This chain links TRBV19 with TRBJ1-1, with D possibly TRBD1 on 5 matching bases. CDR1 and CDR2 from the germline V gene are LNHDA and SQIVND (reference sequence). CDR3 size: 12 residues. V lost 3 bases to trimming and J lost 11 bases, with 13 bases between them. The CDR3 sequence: CASSIFPGRAFF. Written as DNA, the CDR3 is TGTGCCAGTAGTATCTTTCCAGGGAGGGCTTTCTTT.

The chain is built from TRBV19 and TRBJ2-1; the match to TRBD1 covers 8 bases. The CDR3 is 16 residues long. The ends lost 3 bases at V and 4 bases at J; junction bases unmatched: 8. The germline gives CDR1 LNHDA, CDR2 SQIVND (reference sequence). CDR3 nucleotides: TGTGCCAGTAGTATTGTGAACAGGGGGGCGTACAATGAGCAGTTCTTC. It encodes CASSIVNRGAYNEQFF.

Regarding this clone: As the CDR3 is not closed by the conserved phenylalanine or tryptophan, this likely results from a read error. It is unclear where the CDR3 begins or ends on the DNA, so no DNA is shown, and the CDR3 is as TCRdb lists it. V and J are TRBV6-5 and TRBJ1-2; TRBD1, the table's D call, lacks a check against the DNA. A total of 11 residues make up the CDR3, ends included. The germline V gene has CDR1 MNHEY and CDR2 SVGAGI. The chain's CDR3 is CASRSEGAATV.

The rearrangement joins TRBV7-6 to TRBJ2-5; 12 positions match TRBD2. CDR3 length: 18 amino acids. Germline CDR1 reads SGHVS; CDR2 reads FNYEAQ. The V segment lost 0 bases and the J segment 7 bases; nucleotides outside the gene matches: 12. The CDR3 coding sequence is TGTGCCAGCAGCTTAGCTTTGTTGGCTAGCGGGGGGGCTGGGACCCAGTACTTC. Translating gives CASSLALLASGGAGTQYF.

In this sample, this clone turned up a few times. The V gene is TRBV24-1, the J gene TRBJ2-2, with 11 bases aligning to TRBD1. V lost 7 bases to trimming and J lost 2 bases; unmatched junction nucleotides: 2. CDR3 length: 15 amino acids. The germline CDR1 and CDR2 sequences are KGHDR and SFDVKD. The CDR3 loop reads CATRGTGGNTGELFF. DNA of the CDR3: TGTGCCACCAGGGGGACAGGGGGAAACACCGGGGAGCTGTTTTTT.

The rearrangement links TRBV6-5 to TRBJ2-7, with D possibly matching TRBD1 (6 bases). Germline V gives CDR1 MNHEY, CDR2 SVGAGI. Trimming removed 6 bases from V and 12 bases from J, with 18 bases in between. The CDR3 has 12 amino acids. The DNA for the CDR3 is TGTGCCAGCAGGACTGCACAGGGCGAAAGGTACTTC. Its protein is CASRTAQGERYF.

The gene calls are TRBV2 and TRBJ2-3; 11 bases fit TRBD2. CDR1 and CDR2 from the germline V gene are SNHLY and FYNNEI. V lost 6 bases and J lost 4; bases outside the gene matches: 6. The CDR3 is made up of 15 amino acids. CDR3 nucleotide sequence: TGTGCCAGCAGGATAGCGGGGGGGAGGTCAGATACGCAGTATTTT. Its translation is CASRIAGGRSDTQYF.

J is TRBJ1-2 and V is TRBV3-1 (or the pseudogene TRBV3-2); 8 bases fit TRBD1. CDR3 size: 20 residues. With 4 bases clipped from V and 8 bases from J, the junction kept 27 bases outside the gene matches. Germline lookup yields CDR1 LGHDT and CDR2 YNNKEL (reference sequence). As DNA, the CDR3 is TGTGCCAGCAGCCTCACCTGTTTTGGGGACAGGCGCAACCCGGTTTCGGGCTACACCTTC. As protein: CASSLTCFGDRRNPVSGYTF.

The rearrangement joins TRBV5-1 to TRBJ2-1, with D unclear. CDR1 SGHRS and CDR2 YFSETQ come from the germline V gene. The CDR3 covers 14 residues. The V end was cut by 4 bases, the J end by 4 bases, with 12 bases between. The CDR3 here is CASSKSTVYNEQFF. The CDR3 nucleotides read TGCGCCAGCAGCAAGTCAACAGTTTACAATGAGCAGTTCTTC.

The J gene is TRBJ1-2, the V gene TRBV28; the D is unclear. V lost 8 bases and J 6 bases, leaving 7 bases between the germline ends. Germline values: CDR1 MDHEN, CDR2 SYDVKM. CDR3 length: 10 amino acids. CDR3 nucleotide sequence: TGTGCCAGCTCGTTCGATGGCTACACCTTC. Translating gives CASSFDGYTF.

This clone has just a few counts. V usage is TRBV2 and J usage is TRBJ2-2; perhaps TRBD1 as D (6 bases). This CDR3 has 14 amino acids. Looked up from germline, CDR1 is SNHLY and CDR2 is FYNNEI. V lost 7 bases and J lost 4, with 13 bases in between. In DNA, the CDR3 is TGTGCCAGCAAGGAACAGGGTTCCACCGGGGAGCTGTTTTTT. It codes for CASKEQGSTGELFF.

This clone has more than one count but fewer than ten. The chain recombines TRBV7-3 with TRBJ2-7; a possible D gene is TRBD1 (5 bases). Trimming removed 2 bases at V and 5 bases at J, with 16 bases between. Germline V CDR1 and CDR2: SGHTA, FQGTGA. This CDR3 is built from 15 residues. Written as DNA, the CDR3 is TGTGCCAGCAGCTTAGGGCAGGGCCAACTCCACGAGCAGTACTTC. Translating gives CASSLGQGQLHEQYF.

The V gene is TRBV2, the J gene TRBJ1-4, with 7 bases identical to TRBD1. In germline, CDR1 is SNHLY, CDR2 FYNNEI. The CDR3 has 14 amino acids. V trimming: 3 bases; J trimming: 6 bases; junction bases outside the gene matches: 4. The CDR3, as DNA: TGTGCCAGCAGTGACCCTGACAGGGATGAAAAACTGTTTTTT. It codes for CASSDPDRDEKLFF.

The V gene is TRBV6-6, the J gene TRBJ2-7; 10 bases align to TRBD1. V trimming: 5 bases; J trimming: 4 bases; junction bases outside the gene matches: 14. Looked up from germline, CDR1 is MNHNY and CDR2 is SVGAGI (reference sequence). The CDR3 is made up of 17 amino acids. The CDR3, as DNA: TGTGCCAGCAGTCCACACCGACAGGGGGCCTATAATTACGAGCAGTACTTC. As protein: CASSPHRQGAYNYEQYF.

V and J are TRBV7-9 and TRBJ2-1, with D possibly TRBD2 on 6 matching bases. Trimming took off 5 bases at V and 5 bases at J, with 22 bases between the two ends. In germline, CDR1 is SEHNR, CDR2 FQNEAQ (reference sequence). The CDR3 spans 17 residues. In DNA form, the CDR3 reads TGTGCCAGCAGCCCCCCTCCCACCGGGGGAGCGAACAATGAGCAGTTCTTC. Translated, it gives CASSPPPTGGANNEQFF.

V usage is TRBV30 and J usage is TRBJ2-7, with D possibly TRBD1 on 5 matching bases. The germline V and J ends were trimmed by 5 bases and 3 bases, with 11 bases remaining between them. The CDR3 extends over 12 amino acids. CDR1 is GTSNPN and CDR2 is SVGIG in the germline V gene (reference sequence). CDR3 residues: CAWGTQGYEQYF. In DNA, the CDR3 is TGTGCCTGGGGAACTCAGGGCTACGAGCAGTACTTC.

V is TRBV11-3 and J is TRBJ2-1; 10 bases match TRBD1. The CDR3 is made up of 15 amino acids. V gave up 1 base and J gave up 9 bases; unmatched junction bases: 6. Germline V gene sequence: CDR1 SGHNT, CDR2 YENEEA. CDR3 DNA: TGTGCCAGCAGCTTAGGACAGGGGGCAAGCAGTGAGCAGTTCTTC. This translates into CASSLGQGASSEQFF.

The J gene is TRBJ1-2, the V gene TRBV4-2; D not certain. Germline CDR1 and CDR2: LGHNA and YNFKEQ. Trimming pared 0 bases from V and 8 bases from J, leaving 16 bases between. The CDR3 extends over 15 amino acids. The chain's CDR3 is CASSQEPSTMIGYTF. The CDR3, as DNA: TGTGCCAGCAGCCAAGAACCCTCCACTATGATCGGCTACACCTTC.

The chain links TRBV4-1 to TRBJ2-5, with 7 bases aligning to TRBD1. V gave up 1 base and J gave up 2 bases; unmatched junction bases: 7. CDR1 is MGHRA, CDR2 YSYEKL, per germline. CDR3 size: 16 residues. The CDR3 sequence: CASSQGRGGGQETQYF. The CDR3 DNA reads TGCGCCAGCAGCCAAGGTCGAGGGGGCGGTCAAGAGACCCAGTACTTC.

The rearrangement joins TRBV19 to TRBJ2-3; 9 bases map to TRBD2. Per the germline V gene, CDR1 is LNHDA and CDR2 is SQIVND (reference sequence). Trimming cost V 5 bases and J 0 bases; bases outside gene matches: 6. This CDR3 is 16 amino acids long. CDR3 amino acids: CASSVGAGGSTDTQYF. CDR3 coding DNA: TGTGCCAGTAGTGTTGGAGCGGGGGGTAGCACAGATACGCAGTATTTT.

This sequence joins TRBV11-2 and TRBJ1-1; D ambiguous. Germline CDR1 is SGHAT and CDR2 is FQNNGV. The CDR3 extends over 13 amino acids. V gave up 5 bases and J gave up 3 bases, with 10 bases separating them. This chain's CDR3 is CASSVREDTEAFF. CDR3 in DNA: TGTGCCAGCAGCGTAAGGGAGGACACTGAAGCTTTCTTT.

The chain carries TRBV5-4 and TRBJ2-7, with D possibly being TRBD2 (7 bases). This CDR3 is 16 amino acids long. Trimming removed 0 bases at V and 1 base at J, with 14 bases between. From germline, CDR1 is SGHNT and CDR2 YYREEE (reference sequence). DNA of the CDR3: TGTGCCAGCAGCTTGGCGGGGGGCGCTGGGTCCTACGAGCAGTACTTC. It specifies CASSLAGGAGSYEQYF.

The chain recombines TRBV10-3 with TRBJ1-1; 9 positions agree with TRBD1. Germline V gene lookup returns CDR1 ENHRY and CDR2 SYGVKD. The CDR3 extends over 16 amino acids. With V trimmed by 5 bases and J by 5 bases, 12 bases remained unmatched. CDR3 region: CAISPGQGGSRTEAFF. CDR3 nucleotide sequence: TGTGCCATCAGTCCGGGACAGGGAGGCTCGAGGACTGAAGCTTTCTTT.

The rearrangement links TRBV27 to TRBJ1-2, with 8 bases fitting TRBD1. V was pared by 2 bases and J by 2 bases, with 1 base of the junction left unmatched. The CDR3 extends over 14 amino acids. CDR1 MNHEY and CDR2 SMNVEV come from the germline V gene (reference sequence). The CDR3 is CASSLGQGNYGYTF. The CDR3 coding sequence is TGTGCCAGCAGTTTAGGACAGGGAAACTATGGCTACACCTTC.

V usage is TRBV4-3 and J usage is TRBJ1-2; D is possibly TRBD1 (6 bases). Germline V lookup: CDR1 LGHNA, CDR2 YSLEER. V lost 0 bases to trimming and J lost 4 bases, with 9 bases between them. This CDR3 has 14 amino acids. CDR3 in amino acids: CASSQDGGPYGYTF. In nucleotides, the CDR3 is TGCGCCAGCAGCCAAGATGGGGGCCCCTATGGCTACACCTTC.

The CDR3 loop is CASSPGQGERYTF. For the CDR3, the DNA is TGTGCCAGCAGCCCGGGACAGGGGGAGCGCTACACCTTC. The chain has TRBV11-2 and TRBJ1-2; TRBD1 aligns across 11 bases. Germline V gene sequence: CDR1 SGHAT, CDR2 FQNNGV. V gave up 5 bases and J gave up 9 bases; unmatched junction bases: 5. There are 13 residues in the CDR3. Looking up the rest from reference TRBV11-2 and TRBJ1-2 gives the full variable domain: EAGVAQSPRYKIIEKRQSVAFWCNPISGHATLYWYQQILGQGPKLLIQFQNNGVVDDSQLPKDRFSAERLKGVDSTLKIQPAKLEDSAVYLCASSPGQGERYTFGSGTRLTVV.

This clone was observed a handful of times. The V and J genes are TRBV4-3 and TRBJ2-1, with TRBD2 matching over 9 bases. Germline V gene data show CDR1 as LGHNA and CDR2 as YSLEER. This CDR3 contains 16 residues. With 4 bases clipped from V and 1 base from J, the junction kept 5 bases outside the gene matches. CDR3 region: CASSRGGGGSYNEQFF. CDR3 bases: TGCGCCAGCAGCCGAGGCGGGGGGGGTTCCTACAATGAGCAGTTCTTC.

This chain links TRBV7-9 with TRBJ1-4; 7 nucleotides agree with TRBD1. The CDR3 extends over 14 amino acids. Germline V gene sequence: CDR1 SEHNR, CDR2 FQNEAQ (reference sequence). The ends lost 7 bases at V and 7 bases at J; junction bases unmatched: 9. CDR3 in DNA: TGTGCCAGCACCAAGGGGACAGCCGGTGAAAAACTGTTTTTT. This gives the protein CASTKGTAGEKLFF. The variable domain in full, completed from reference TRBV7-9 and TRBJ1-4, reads DTGVSQNPRHKITKRGQNVTFRCDPISEHNRLYWYRQTLGQGPEFLTYFQNEAQLEKSRLLSDRFSAERPKGSFSTLEIQRTEQGDSAMYLCASTKGTAGEKLFFGSGTQLSVL.

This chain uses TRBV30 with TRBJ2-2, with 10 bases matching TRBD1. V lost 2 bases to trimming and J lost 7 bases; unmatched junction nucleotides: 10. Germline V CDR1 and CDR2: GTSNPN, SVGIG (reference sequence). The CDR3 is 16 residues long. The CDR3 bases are TGTGCCTGGAGTCAATGGGACAGGGGATTCGGCGGGGAGCTGTTTTTT. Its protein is CAWSQWDRGFGGELFF.

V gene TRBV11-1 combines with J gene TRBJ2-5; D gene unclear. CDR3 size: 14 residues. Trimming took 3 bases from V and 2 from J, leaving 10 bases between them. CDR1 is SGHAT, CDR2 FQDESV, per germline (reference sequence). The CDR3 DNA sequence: TGTGCCAGCAGCTTTGGAGAGATACAAGAGACCCAGTACTTC. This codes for CASSFGEIQETQYF. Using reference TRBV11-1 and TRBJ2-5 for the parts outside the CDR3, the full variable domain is EAEVAQSPRYKITEKSQAVAFWCDPISGHATLYWYRQILGQGPELLVQFQDESVVDDSQLPKDRFSAERLKGVDSTLKIQPAELGDSAMYLCASSFGEIQETQYFGPGTRLLVL.